This note documents a single T cell receptor (beta chain) sequence. Its cognate antigen is unknown. This specimen belongs to a study of blood T cells in healthy people across ages. Across the whole study: The template switching approach captured approximately one barcoded beta molecule for every two T cells. Whole-study findings and limits: Getting older went along with TCR beta diversity per million T cells dropping roughly linearly. Naive T cell percentage showed a strong correlation with TCR beta diversity.

The second PCR ran about 6 to 12 cycles with a sample-barcoded 5' primer and J-beta primers. From the 5' RACE reads, TCRdb called clonotypes with MiXCR, one entry per CDR3 protein. This sample has over a million distinct CDR3 sequences, with approximately 59% found just once. V lost 0 bases and J lost 7, with 22 bases in between. The CDR3 sequence is 18 residues long. Per germline, CDR1 SGHAT and CDR2 FQNNGV. Per sample, extraction of total RNA gave at least 6 micrograms in every case. Input material: blood. The source of this sequence is a man between 18 and 35 years old in good health. V usage is TRBV11-2 and J usage is TRBJ2-1; D is unresolved. This CDR3 is CASSLDRVAASLRNEQFF. DNA of the CDR3: TGTGCCAGCAGCTTAGATCGGGTAGCCGCTTCCTTAAGAAATGAGCAGTTCTTC. Using reference TRBV11-2 and TRBJ2-1 for the parts outside the CDR3, the full variable domain is EAGVAQSPRYKIIEKRQSVAFWCNPISGHATLYWYQQILGQGPKLLIQFQNNGVVDDSQLPKDRFSAERLKGVDSTLKIQPAKLEDSAVYLCASSLDRVAASLRNEQFFGPGTRLTVL.